The sequence of this TCR beta chain was determined in a study of spatial heterogeneity in lung cancer. This clonotype was counted many times. Its target is not known. Time point defined: sample taken at primary tumor resection. Sequencing of whole RNA from tumor, nontumor lung or frozen PBMC involved no sorting. Samples were donated by 72 untreated early-stage non-small cell lung cancer patients. TCRdb re-called the 5' RACE reads with MiXCR, one entry per CDR3 protein. The sample lists 13,000 to 15,000 distinct CDR3 sequences, 10% to 12% seen once, with 30% to 35% in the top ten. The CDR3 is 14 residues long. The V and J ends lost 6 bases and 7 bases respectively, with 15 bases between them. CDR1 and CDR2 from the germline V gene are MNHNS and SASEGT. General study points: In blood, ubiquitous expanded tumor TCRs appeared more at resection than follow-up.

The receptor's source is a female donor with early-stage non-small cell lung cancer. The sample was PBMCs, taken at surgery. The chain couples TRBV6-1 to TRBJ2-2; weak D call: TRBD1 (5 bases). This CDR3 is CASRATGFGGELFF. In DNA form, the CDR3 reads TGTGCCAGCAGGGCTACAGGCTTTGGCGGGGAGCTGTTTTTT.